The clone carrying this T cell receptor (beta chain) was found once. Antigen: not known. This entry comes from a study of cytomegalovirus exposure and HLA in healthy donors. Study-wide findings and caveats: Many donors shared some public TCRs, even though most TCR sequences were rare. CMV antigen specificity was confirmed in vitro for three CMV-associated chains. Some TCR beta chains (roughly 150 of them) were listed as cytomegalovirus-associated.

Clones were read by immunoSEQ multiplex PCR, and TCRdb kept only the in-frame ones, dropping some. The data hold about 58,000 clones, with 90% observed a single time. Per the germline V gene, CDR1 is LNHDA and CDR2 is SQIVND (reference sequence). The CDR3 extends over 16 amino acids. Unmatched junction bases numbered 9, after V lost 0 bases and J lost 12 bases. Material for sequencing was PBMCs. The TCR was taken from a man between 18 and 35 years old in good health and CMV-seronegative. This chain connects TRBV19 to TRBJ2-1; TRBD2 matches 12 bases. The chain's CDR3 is CASSIDASGRASSQFF. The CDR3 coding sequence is TGTGCCAGTAGTATAGACGCTAGCGGGAGGGCCAGTTCGCAGTTCTTC.